Below, 31 T cell receptor beta chains from the same sample are listed, as sequenced in a study of response to subunit inactivated influenza vaccine. TCRdb re-called the RT-PCR reads through MiXCR, storing one row per CDR3 protein. Of 200,000 to 300,000 distinct CDR3 sequences in the sample, more than 9% were seen once. Specimen: non-naive T cells sorted from PBMCs, collected around two weeks before vaccination. These TCRs come from a man aged 50 to 59 who received an inactivated influenza vaccine.

In its sample, this clonotype was seen many times. The CDR3 nucleotides are TGCGCCAGCAGGCTCGGGGGGACAAACACTGAAGCTTTCTTT. This encodes CASRLGGTNTEAFF. The chain links TRBV4-3 to TRBJ1-1; TRBD1 might be the D (6 bases). Between the trimmed V and J ends, which lost 6 bases and 2 bases, there was a span of 13 bases. Germline CDR1 LGHNA, CDR2 YSLEER. This CDR3 comprises 14 residues.

This clonotype has more than one count but fewer than ten. This chain connects TRBV4-3 to TRBJ1-5, with TRBD1 matching over 7 bases. Germline trimming cut 0 bases from V and 2 bases from J; bases unmatched to any gene: 4. The CDR3 sequence is 16 residues long. The V gene's germline CDR1 is LGHNA and CDR2 YSLEER. The CDR3 loop reads CASSQEIDRGNQPQHF. CDR3 coding DNA: TGCGCCAGCAGCCAAGAGATTGACAGGGGCAATCAGCCCCAGCATTTT.

This chain links TRBV20-1 with TRBJ2-2; no clear D gene. Germline V gene sequence: CDR1 DFQATT, CDR2 SNEGSKA (reference sequence). CDR3 length: 13 residues. Trimming took 6 bases from V and 7 from J, leaving 15 bases between them. In DNA, the CDR3 is TGCAGTGCGCCCACAGCCGGTGGCGGGGAGCTGTTTTTT. Amino acids: CSAPTAGGGELFF.

This clonotype occurred many times. V and J are TRBV5-6 and TRBJ2-2; no clear D gene. Germline V gene lookup returns CDR1 SGHDT and CDR2 YYEEEE. Deletions cut 0 bases from V and 11 bases from J, with 8 bases between. The CDR3 spans 12 residues. The CDR3 DNA sequence: TGTGCCAGCAGCTTGGCCGATGGAGAGCTGTTTTTT. This translates into CASSLADGELFF.

The chain is built from TRBV6-1 and TRBJ1-5; D call uncertain. This CDR3 spans 16 amino acids. V was pared by 3 bases and J by 0 bases, with 12 bases between. Germline CDR1 MNHNS, CDR2 SASEGT. This CDR3 reads CASSDIGWDSNQPQHF. CDR3 nucleotides: TGTGCCAGCAGTGATATTGGGTGGGATAGCAATCAGCCCCAGCATTTT.

This clonotype has just a few counts. This chain uses TRBV6-2 or TRBV6-3 with TRBJ2-7; TRBD1 matches 9 bases. This CDR3 has 17 residues. Trimming at V came to 4 bases and at J to 2 bases, leaving 12 bases not matched to a gene. Germline V gene lookup returns CDR1 MNHEY and CDR2 SVGEGT. This CDR3 reads CASSSPPGTGKPYEQYF. CDR3 in DNA: TGTGCCAGCAGTTCTCCGCCCGGGACAGGGAAACCCTACGAGCAGTACTTC.

This clonotype was counted at least ten times. V usage is TRBV5-1 and J usage is TRBJ1-5; TRBD1 is a possible D gene (5 bases). V dropped 0 bases and J dropped 0 bases, with 10 bases sitting between them. The germline gives CDR1 SGHRS, CDR2 YFSETQ. CDR3 length: 16 amino acids. The CDR3 DNA is TGCGCCAGCAGCTTGGATGGGGGATATAGCAATCAGCCCCAGCATTTT. Translating gives CASSLDGGYSNQPQHF.

V gene TRBV20-1 combines with J gene TRBJ1-4; 9 nucleotides line up with TRBD1. The V gene's germline CDR1 is DFQATT and CDR2 SNEGSKA (reference sequence). The CDR3 consists of 16 residues. V dropped 6 bases and J dropped 6; count of bases not matched to a gene: 14. DNA for the CDR3: TGCAGTGCAAGTGACGTGATGGGACAGGGAGATGAAAAACTGTTTTTT. It translates to CSASDVMGQGDEKLFF.

This clonotype came up a few times. The V gene is TRBV28, the J gene TRBJ2-7; D is uncertain. Germline loops: CDR1 MDHEN, CDR2 SYDVKM. V lost 6 bases and J 2 bases, leaving 5 bases between the germline ends. This CDR3 contains 11 residues. CDR3 sequence: CASSYTYEQYF. In DNA, the CDR3 is TGTGCCAGCAGCTATACCTACGAGCAGTACTTC.

This clonotype was counted ten times or more. V and J are TRBV5-1 and TRBJ1-1; 7 positions agree with TRBD1. Trimming removed 3 bases from V and 7 bases from J; junction bases left unmatched: 3. The CDR3 sequence is 12 residues long. Germline V gives CDR1 SGHRS, CDR2 YFSETQ. Here the CDR3 DNA reads TGCGCCAGCAGCTATCAGGGGGGTGAAGCTTTCTTT. Translation gives CASSYQGGEAFF.

The V gene is TRBV7-2, the J gene TRBJ1-4; 7 positions agree with TRBD1. CDR3 size: 17 residues. Trimming cost V 4 bases and J 0 bases; bases outside gene matches: 8. Germline V lookup: CDR1 SGHTA, CDR2 FQGNSA. The CDR3 DNA reads as TGTGCCAGCAGCTCCCGACAGGGATTCGCAACTAATGAAAAACTGTTTTTT. It encodes CASSSRQGFATNEKLFF.

This clonotype was detected only a few times. This chain links TRBV24-1 with TRBJ2-3, with 10 bases identical to TRBD2. Losses at the gene ends were 1 base for V and 5 bases for J; bases not matched to a gene: 5. Germline V CDR1 and CDR2: KGHDR, SFDVKD. The length of the CDR3 is 16 residues. The CDR3 spells CATSDFASGSIDTQYF. CDR3 nucleotide sequence: TGTGCCACCAGTGATTTTGCTAGCGGGAGTATAGATACGCAGTATTTT.

This clonotype was recorded a few times. The chain employs TRBV6-2 or TRBV6-3 and TRBJ2-5; D possibly corresponds to TRBD2 (5 bases). This CDR3 has 13 amino acids. Germline V lookup: CDR1 MNHEY, CDR2 SVGEGT. V shed 7 bases and J shed 5 bases, with 14 bases lying between them. CDR3 amino acids: CASKPARGETQYF. DNA of the CDR3: TGTGCCAGCAAGCCCGCTCGAGGGGAGACCCAGTACTTC.

This clonotype was found many times. The J gene is TRBJ1-5, the V gene TRBV12-3 or TRBV12-4; 7 bases are shared with TRBD1. This CDR3 is built from 17 residues. V lost 1 base and J lost 3; bases outside the gene matches: 9. CDR3 protein: CASSLGDRDGDNQPQHF. CDR3 nucleotides: TGTGCCAGCAGTTTAGGAGACAGGGACGGAGACAATCAGCCCCAGCATTTT.

In regard to this clonotype: One end of the junction varies from germline; a read error may be responsible. The chain joins TRBV11-2 to TRBJ2-7; either TRBD1 or TRBD2 may supply D (5 bases each). The CDR3 spans 10 residues. In germline, CDR1 is SGHAT, CDR2 FQNNGV. The CDR3 DNA reads TGTGCCAGCAGCTTCGGGACCCCAGTCTTC. Amino acids: CASSFGTPVF.

The sample holds a few counts of this clonotype. J is TRBJ1-6 and V is TRBV28; the D is unclear. The V end lost 7 bases, the J end lost 5 bases, and 12 bases lay between the germline ends. The CDR3 is 14 residues long. In germline, CDR1 is MDHEN, CDR2 SYDVKM. The CDR3 sequence is CASKYPGNNSPLHF. CDR3 in DNA: TGTGCCAGCAAATATCCGGGGAATAATTCACCCCTCCACTTT.

This sequence joins TRBV28 and TRBJ2-1, with D possibly matching TRBD1 (6 bases). V was trimmed by 10 bases and J by 6 bases, leaving 13 bases between them. Germline V gene data show CDR1 as MDHEN and CDR2 as SYDVKM. The CDR3 spans 12 residues. CDR3 in DNA: TGTGCCACCTATTTGACAGGCAATGAGCAGTTCTTC. Protein: CATYLTGNEQFF. Complete variable domain (other parts from reference TRBV28 and TRBJ2-1): DVKVTQSSRYLVKRTGEKVFLECVQDMDHENMFWYRQDPGLGLRLIYFSYDVKMKEKGDIPEGYSVSREKKERFSLILESASTNQTSMYLCATYLTGNEQFFGPGTRLTVL.

Only a few counts were recorded for this clonotype. V is TRBV3-1 and J is TRBJ2-7; 7 positions agree with TRBD1. CDR1 LGHDT and CDR2 YNNKEL come from the germline V gene (reference sequence). V lost 4 bases and J lost 5; bases outside the gene matches: 14. This CDR3 has 16 residues. CDR3 in DNA: TGTGCCAGCAGCCCACGTCAACGACAGGGCTACGACGAGCAGTACTTC. Translation: CASSPRQRQGYDEQYF.

The rearrangement uses TRBV5-5 and TRBJ1-4; D is perhaps TRBD1 (6 bases). Germline-derived CDR1 and CDR2 are SGHKS and YYEKEE (reference sequence). The CDR3 is made up of 14 amino acids. V gave up 4 bases and J gave up 5 bases, with 12 bases separating them. The CDR3 DNA sequence: TGTGCCAGCAGCCAACCGGGGACAAATGAAAAACTGTTTTTT. Translated: CASSQPGTNEKLFF.

This clonotype was detected ten times or more. This chain uses TRBV7-2 with TRBJ2-7; 11 nucleotides line up with TRBD1. This CDR3 is 15 amino acids long. Germline-derived CDR1 and CDR2 are SGHTA and FQGNSA. The ends lost 5 bases at V and 3 bases at J; junction bases unmatched: 6. CDR3 protein: CASSLWDRGYYEQYF. CDR3 bases: TGTGCCAGCAGCCTTTGGGACAGGGGGTACTACGAGCAGTACTTC. The full variable domain, rest sourced from reference TRBV7-2 and TRBJ2-7, is GAGVSQSPSNKVTEKGKDVELRCDPISGHTALYWYRQSLGQGLEFLIYFQGNSAPDKSGLPSDRFSAERTGGSVSTLTIQRTQQEDSAVYLCASSLWDRGYYEQYFGPGTRLTVT.

In this sample, this clonotype turned up many times. The chain links TRBV12-3 or TRBV12-4 to TRBJ1-1; maybe TRBD1 (6 bases). V lost 2 bases and J 9 bases, leaving 13 bases between the germline ends. This CDR3 has 13 amino acids. CDR3 amino acids: CASSLNYRAKAFF. As DNA, the CDR3 is TGTGCCAGCAGTTTAAATTACAGGGCAAAAGCTTTCTTT.

This clonotype was recorded at least ten times. V and J are TRBV20-1 and TRBJ2-3; 13 bases align to TRBD2. With 7 bases clipped from V and 2 bases from J, the junction kept 12 bases outside the gene matches. This CDR3 is 17 amino acids long. The germline V gene has CDR1 DFQATT and CDR2 SNEGSKA (reference sequence). As DNA, the CDR3 is TGCAGTGTCACCTTGCCGGGACTAGCGGGATTCACAGATACGCAGTATTTT. Its translation is CSVTLPGLAGFTDTQYF.

This chain uses TRBV2 with TRBJ2-5; TRBD1 matches at 10 bases. In germline, CDR1 is SNHLY, CDR2 FYNNEI. The CDR3 consists of 13 residues. The J segment lost 5 bases and the V segment lost 9 bases, leaving 6 bases of the junction unmatched. The CDR3 DNA reads as TGTGCCAGTACCGGGACAGGGGAGGAGACCCAGTACTTC. This codes for CASTGTGEETQYF.

CDR3 sequence reads: CASTLTKWAGGTEAFF. In DNA, the CDR3 is TGTGCCAGCACCCTAACGAAGTGGGCGGGAGGCACTGAAGCTTTCTTT. The rearrangement uses TRBV28 and TRBJ1-1; D is unclear. The germline CDR1 and CDR2 sequences are MDHEN and SYDVKM. Trimming removed 7 bases from V and 4 bases from J, with 22 bases in between. This CDR3 has 16 amino acids.

This clonotype was observed many times. The V call is TRBV4-2, the J call TRBJ2-1, with 16 bases aligning to TRBD2. Germline V gene lookup returns CDR1 LGHNA and CDR2 YNFKEQ. This CDR3 spans 18 amino acids. Germline trimming cut 5 bases from V and 8 bases from J; bases unmatched to any gene: 12. CDR3 region: CASSYLGLAGGIFDEQFF. The DNA for the CDR3 is TGTGCCAGCAGCTATCTGGGACTAGCGGGGGGGATATTCGATGAGCAGTTCTTC.

The chain couples TRBV20-1 to TRBJ1-1; D is uncertain. The CDR3 extends over 11 amino acids. Trimming cost V 5 bases and J 7 bases, with 11 bases left between them. Germline V gene sequence: CDR1 DFQATT, CDR2 SNEGSKA (reference sequence). CDR3 in DNA: TGCAGTGCTTCGGACGGCGTTGAAGCTTTCTTT. The encoded protein is CSASDGVEAFF.

The CDR3 protein is CSASWNRDREAQYF. For the CDR3, the DNA is TGCAGTGCTTCCTGGAACCGGGACAGGGAGGCCCAGTACTTC. V usage is TRBV20-1 and J usage is TRBJ2-5; TRBD1 agrees at 9 bases. V lost 5 bases and J lost 9; bases outside the gene matches: 13. Germline values: CDR1 DFQATT, CDR2 SNEGSKA (reference sequence). The CDR3 loop spans 14 amino acids.

The chain couples TRBV15 to TRBJ1-4; no clear D gene. Trimming stripped 4 bases from V and 8 bases from J, with 8 bases between. Per the germline V gene, CDR1 is LNHNV and CDR2 is YYDKDF (reference sequence). The CDR3 contains 12 residues. CDR3 nucleotide sequence: TGTGCCACCAGCATAAACCGGGAAAAACTGTTTTTT. As protein: CATSINREKLFF.

This clonotype was seen at least ten times. CDR3 bases: TGTGCCAGCAGCCCTAGAGCAGGGGGCAATTCACCCCTCCACTTT. This codes for CASSPRAGGNSPLHF. The rearrangement joins TRBV7-2 to TRBJ1-6; 8 nucleotides line up with TRBD1. The CDR3 consists of 15 residues. V shed 5 bases, J shed 7 bases, and the junction held 7 bases outside the gene matches. Germline V CDR1 and CDR2: SGHTA, FQGNSA.

This clonotype was counted ten times or more. This chain links TRBV12-3 or TRBV12-4 with TRBJ2-2; 8 nucleotides agree with TRBD2. The CDR3 covers 15 residues. The J segment lost 6 bases and the V segment lost 6 bases, leaving 9 bases of the junction unmatched. CDR3 DNA: TGTGCCAGCAGCTCGGGGGGGACGACTGCCGGGGAGCTGTTTTTT. As protein: CASSSGGTTAGELFF.

This clonotype was observed many times. The chain employs TRBV12-3 or TRBV12-4 and TRBJ1-4, with TRBD1 as a possible D gene (6 bases). CDR3 length: 15 amino acids. Trimming took off 8 bases at V and 1 base at J, with 14 bases between the two ends. CDR3: CASGGGVITNEKLFF. CDR3 nucleotide sequence: TGTGCCAGCGGGGGCGGGGTGATAACTAATGAAAAACTGTTTTTT.